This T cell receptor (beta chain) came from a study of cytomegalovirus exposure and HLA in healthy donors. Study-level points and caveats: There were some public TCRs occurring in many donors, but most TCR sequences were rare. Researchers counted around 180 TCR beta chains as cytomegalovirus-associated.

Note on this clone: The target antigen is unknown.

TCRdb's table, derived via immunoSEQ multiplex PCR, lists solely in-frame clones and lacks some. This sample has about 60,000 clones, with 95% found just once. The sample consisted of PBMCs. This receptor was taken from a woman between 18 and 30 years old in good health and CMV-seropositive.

The DNA for the CDR3 is TGTGCCAGCAGCTTAGTCGGTACCTACAATCAGCCCCAGCATTTT. Translation gives CASSLVGTYNQPQHF. The chain has TRBV11-1 and TRBJ1-5; D ambiguous. CDR3 length: 15 amino acids. The ends were cut back, 1 base at V and 3 bases at J, with 10 bases in the middle. CDR1 and CDR2 (germline): SGHAT, FQDESV (reference sequence).